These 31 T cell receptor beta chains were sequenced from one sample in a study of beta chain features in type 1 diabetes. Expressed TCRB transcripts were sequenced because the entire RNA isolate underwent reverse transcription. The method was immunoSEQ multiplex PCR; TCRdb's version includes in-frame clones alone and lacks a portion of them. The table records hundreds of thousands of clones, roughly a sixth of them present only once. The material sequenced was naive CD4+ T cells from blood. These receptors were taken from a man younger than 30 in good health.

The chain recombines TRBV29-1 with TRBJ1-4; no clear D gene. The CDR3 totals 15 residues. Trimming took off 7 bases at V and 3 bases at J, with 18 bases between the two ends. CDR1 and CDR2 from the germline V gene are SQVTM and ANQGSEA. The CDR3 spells CSAATISSANEKLFF. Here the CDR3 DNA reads TGCAGCGCCGCTACTATCTCCTCAGCTAATGAAAAACTGTTTTTT.

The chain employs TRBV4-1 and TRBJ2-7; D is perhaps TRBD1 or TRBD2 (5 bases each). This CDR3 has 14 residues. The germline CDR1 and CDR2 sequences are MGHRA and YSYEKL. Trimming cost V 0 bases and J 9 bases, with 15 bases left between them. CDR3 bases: TGCGCCAGCAGCCAAGATGGGGCCAGGGACGCGCAGTACTTC. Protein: CASSQDGARDAQYF.

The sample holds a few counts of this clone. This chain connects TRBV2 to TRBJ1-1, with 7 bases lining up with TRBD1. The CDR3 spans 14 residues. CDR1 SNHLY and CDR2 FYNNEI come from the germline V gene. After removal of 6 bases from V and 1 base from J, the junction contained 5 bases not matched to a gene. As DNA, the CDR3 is TGTGCCAGCAGGAGGGACAGCTCGAACACTGAAGCTTTCTTT. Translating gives CASRRDSSNTEAFF. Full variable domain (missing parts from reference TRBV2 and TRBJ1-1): EPEVTQTPSHQVTQMGQEVILRCVPISNHLYFYWYRQILGQKVEFLVSFYNNEISEKSEIFDDQFSVERPDGSNFTLKIRSTKLEDSAMYFCASRRDSSNTEAFFGQGTRLTVV.

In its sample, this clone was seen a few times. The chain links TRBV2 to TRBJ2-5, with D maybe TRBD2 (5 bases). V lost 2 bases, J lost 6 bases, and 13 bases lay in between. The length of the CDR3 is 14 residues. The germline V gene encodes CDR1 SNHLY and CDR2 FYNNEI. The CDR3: CASSELASGKTQYF. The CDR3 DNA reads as TGTGCCAGCAGTGAACTAGCTTCCGGCAAGACCCAGTACTTC.

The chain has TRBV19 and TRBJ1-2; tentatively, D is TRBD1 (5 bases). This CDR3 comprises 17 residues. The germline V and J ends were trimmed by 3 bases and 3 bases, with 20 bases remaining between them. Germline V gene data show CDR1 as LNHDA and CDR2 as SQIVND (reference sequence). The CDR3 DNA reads TGTGCCAGTAGTATGGACCCCGGGGGAAGGGAACACTATGGCTACACCTTC. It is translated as CASSMDPGGREHYGYTF.

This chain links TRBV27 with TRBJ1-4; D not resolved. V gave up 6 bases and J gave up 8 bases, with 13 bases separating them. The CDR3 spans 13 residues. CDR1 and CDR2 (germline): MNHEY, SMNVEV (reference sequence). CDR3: CASRRVVSEKLFF. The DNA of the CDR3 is TGTGCCAGCAGGAGGGTCGTTTCAGAAAAACTGTTTTTT.

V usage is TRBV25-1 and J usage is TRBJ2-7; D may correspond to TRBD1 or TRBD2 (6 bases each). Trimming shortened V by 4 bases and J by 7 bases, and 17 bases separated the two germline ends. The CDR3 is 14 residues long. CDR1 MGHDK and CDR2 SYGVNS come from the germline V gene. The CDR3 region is CASSVQGLVGEQYF. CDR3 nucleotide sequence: TGTGCCAGCAGTGTACAGGGACTGGTGGGGGAGCAGTACTTC.

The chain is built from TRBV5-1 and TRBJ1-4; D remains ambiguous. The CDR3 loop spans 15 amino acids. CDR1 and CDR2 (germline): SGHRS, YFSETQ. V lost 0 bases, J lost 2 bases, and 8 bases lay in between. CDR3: CASSLAMGTNEKLFF. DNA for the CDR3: TGCGCCAGCAGCTTGGCCATGGGGACTAATGAAAAACTGTTTTTT.

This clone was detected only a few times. The CDR3 region is CASSGPLPETQYF. The CDR3 coding sequence is TGTGCCAGCAGTGGTCCCCTTCCTGAGACCCAGTACTTC. This rearrangement joins TRBV2 to TRBJ2-5; no firm D call. This CDR3 spans 13 amino acids. V was shortened by 4 bases and J by 5 bases, with 11 bases between the two germline ends. Germline V gene sequence: CDR1 SNHLY, CDR2 FYNNEI.

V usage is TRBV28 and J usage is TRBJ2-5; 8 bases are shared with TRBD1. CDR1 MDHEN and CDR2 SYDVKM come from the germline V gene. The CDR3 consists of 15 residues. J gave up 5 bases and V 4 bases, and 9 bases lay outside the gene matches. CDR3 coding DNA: TGTGCCAGCAGTTCAGCCAGGGGGCGCGGGGAGACCCAGTACTTC. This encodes CASSSARGRGETQYF.

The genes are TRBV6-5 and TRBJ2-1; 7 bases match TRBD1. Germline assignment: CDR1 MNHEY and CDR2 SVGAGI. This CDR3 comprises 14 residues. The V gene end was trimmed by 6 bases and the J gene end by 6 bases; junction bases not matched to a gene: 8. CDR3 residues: CASSRDRLTNEQFF. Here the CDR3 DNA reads TGTGCCAGCAGCCGGGACAGACTTACCAATGAGCAGTTCTTC.

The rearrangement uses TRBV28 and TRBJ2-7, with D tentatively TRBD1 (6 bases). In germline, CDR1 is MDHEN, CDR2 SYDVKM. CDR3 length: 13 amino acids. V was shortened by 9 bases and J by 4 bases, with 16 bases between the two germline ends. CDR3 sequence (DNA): TGTGCCAGTCATTCCGGACAGTTATACGAGCAGTACTTC. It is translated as CASHSGQLYEQYF.

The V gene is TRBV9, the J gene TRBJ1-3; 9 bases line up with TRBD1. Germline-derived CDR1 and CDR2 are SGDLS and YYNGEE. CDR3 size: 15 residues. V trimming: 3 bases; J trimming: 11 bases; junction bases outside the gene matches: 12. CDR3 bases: TGTGCCAGCAGCGCCCACCCGGACAGGGGTTTTGCCATATATTTT. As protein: CASSAHPDRGFAIYF.

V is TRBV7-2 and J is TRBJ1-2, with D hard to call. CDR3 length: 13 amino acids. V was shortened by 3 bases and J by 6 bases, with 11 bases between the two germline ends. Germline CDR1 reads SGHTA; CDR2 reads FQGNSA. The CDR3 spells CASSFVFQHGYTF. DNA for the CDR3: TGTGCCAGCAGCTTCGTCTTCCAACATGGCTACACCTTC.

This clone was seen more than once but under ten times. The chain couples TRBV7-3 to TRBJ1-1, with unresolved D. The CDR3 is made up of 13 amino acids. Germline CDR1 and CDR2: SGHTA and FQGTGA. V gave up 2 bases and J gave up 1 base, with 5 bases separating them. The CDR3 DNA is TGTGCCAGCAGCTTAGCAGAGAACACTGAAGCTTTCTTT. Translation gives CASSLAENTEAFF.

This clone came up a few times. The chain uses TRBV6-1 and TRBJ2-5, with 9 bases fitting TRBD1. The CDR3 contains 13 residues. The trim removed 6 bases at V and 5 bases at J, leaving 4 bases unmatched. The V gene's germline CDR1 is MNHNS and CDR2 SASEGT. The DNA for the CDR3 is TGTGCCAGCAGGCTGACAGGGGGGGAGACCCAGTACTTC. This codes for CASRLTGGETQYF.

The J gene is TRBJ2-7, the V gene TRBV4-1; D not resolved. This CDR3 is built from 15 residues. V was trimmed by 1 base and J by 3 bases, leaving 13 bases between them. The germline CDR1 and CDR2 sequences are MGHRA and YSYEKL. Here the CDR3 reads CASSQGWSGDYEQYF. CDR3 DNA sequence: TGCGCCAGCAGCCAAGGGTGGTCCGGCGACTACGAGCAGTACTTC.

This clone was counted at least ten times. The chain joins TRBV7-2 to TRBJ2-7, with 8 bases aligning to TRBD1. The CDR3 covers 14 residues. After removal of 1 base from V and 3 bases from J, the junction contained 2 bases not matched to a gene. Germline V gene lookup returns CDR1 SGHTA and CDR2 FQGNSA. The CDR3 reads CASSLGTGYYEQYF. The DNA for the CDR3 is TGTGCCAGCAGCTTAGGGACAGGGTACTACGAGCAGTACTTC.

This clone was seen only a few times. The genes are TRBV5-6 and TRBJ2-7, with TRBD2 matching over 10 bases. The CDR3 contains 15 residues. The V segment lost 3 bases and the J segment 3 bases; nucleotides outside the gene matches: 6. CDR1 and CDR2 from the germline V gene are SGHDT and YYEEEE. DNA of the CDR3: TGTGCCAGCAGCTCCGGACTAGCGGACTACTACGAGCAGTACTTC. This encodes CASSSGLADYYEQYF.

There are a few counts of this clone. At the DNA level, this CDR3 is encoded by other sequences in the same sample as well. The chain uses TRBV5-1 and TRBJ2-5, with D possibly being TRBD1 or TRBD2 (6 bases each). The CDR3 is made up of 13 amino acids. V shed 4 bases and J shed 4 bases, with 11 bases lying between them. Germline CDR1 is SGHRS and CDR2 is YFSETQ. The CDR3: CASSEGGGETQYF. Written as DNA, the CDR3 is TGCGCCAGCAGCGAGGGGGGCGGAGAGACCCAGTACTTC.

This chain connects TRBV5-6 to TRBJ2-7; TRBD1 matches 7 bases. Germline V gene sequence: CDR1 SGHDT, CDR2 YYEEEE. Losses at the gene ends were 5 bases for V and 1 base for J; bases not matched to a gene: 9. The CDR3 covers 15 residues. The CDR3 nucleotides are TGTGCCAGCAGTCAGACAGGGCTGGGATCCTACGAGCAGTACTTC. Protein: CASSQTGLGSYEQYF. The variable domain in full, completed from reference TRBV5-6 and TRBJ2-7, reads DAGVTQSPTHLIKTRGQQVTLRCSPKSGHDTVSWYQQALGQGPQFIFQYYEEEERQRGNFPDRFSGHQFPNYSSELNVNALLLGDSALYLCASSQTGLGSYEQYFGPGTRLTVT.

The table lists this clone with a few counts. CDR3 nucleotide sequence: TGCAGCGTCGCGGGTTTTGAAGCTTTCTTT. Encoded protein: CSVAGFEAFF. The J gene is TRBJ1-1, the V gene TRBV29-1; D remains ambiguous. CDR3 length: 10 residues. Trimming stripped 6 bases from V and 7 bases from J, with 9 bases between. Germline V lookup: CDR1 SQVTM, CDR2 ANQGSEA.

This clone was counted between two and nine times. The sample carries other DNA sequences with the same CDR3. In DNA, the CDR3 is TGTGCCAGCAGTTTAGTCGGGACCTACAATGAGCAGTTCTTC. Protein product: CASSLVGTYNEQFF. The chain combines TRBV28 with TRBJ2-1; D perhaps matches TRBD2 (5 bases). This CDR3 region has 14 residues. Germline V gene lookup returns CDR1 MDHEN and CDR2 SYDVKM. Trimming left V 2 bases short and J 2 bases short, with 7 bases between.

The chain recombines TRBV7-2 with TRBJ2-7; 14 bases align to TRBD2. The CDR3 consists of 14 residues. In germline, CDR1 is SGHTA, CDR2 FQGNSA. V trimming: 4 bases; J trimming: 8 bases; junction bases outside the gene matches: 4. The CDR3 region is CASSSGLAGGQQYF. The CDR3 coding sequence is TGTGCCAGCAGCTCCGGACTAGCGGGGGGCCAGCAGTACTTC.

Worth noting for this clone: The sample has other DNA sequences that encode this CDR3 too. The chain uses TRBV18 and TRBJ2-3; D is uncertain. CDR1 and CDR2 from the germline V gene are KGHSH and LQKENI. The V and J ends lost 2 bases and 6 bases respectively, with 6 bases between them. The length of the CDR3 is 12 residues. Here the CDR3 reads CASSPGLDTQYF. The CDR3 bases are TGTGCCAGCTCACCAGGGTTGGATACGCAGTATTTT.

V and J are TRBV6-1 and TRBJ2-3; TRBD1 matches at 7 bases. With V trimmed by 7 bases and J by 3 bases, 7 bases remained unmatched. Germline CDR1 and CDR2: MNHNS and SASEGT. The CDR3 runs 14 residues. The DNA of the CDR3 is TGTGCCAGCAACTACAGGGGCCGTACAGATACGCAGTATTTT. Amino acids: CASNYRGRTDTQYF.

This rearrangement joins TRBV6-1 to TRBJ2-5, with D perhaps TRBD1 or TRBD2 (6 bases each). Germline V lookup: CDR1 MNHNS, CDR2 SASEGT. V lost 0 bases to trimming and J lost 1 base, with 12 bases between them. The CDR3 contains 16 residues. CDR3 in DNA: TGTGCCAGCAGTGAAGCTACAGGGAGGAGCCAAGAGACCCAGTACTTC. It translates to CASSEATGRSQETQYF.

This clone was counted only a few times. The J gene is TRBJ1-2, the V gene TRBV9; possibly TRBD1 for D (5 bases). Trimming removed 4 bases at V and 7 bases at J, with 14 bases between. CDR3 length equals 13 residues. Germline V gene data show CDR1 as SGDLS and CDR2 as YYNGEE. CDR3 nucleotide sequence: TGTGCCAGCAGCCGCTCAGGGTATCGTGGCTACACCTTC. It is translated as CASSRSGYRGYTF.

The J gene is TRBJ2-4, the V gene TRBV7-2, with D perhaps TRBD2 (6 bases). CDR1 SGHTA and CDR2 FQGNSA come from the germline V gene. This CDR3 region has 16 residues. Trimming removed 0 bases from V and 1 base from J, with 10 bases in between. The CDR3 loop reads CASSLASSVAKNIQYF. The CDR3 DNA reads TGTGCCAGCAGCTTAGCGTCTAGCGTTGCCAAAAACATTCAGTACTTC.

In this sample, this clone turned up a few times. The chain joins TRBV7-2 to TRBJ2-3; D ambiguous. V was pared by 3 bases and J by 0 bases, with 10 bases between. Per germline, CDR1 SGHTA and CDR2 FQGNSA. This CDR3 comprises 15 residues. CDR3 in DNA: TGTGCCAGCAGCTTCTATCGGGCTAGCACAGATACGCAGTATTTT. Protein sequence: CASSFYRASTDTQYF.

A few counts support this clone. The CDR3 loop is CASSRTSGWLNEQFF. Here the CDR3 DNA reads TGCGCCAGCAGCCGGACTAGCGGGTGGTTAAATGAGCAGTTCTTC. The V and J genes are TRBV5-1 and TRBJ2-1; 11 bases are a match to TRBD2. The CDR3 length is 15 residues. Germline V lookup: CDR1 SGHRS, CDR2 YFSETQ. J gave up 7 bases and V 4 bases, and 7 bases lay outside the gene matches.